These 7 T cell receptor beta chains originate from one sample sequenced in a study of TET2 disruption in CD19-targeted CAR T cells. Libraries were prepared by immunoSEQ multiplex PCR; TCRdb keeps only in-frame clonotypes and omits some of them. The sample includes approximately 27,000 clones. As for treatment: autologous CTL019 cells: CD19 CAR with 4-1BB and CD3 zeta domains. These receptors lack a known antigen. The starting material was CD8- CAR+ T cells sorted from cultured blood T cells, obtained for CD19 CAR T cell therapy. The subset here: CD8-negative CAR-positive T cells from the infusion product. The receptors originated from a man aged 70 or older with chronic lymphocytic leukemia.

By frequency, this clone registers medium-sized. The read ends 3 residues shy of where the CDR3 ends; the end is completed using the germline J gene. J is TRBJ2-2 and V is TRBV29-1; 8 positions agree with TRBD1. The CDR3 runs to 16 residues. V shed 5 bases and J 0 bases; nucleotides not matched to a gene: 8. Looked up from germline, CDR1 is SQVTM and CDR2 is ANQGSEA. The covered CDR3 bases are TGCAGCGTTCAGGGGGCGCGAGGTCCGAACACCGGGGAG. It specifies CSVQGARGPNTGE. The full CDR3 reads CSVQGARGPNTGELFF.

About this clone itself: The read stops 3 residues short of the end of the CDR3; the missing end is completed from the germline J gene. The sample contains more than one DNA sequence encoding this CDR3. V and J are TRBV6-2 or TRBV6-3 and TRBJ1-2, with TRBD1 matching over 10 bases. This CDR3 is 13 amino acids long. Germline CDR1 MNHEY, CDR2 SVGEGT. The CDR3 DNA, read in part, is TGTGCCAGCGCGGAGACAGGGGGCACAGGC. This translates into CASAETGGTG. The complete CDR3 reads CASAETGGTGYTF.

About this clone: The read falls 3 residues short of the CDR3 end, and the missing part is taken from the germline J gene. The V and J genes are TRBV2 and TRBJ1-2; D is possibly TRBD1 (5 bases). Germline loops: CDR1 SNHLY, CDR2 FYNNEI. The CDR3 has 13 amino acids. The CDR3 DNA, read in part, is TGTGCCAGCAGAGTTGGGGCCACAGATACC. Translation gives CASRVGATDT. The CDR3 in full is CASRVGATDTYTF.

As to this clone: Coverage ceases 3 residues before the CDR3 finishes, and the germline J gene fills in the end. The rearrangement links TRBV5-1 to TRBJ2-7, with D possibly matching TRBD1 (6 bases). Germline CDR1 and CDR2: SGHRS and YFSETQ. The V end lost 0 bases, the J end lost 4 bases, and 14 bases lay between the germline ends. The CDR3 runs to 15 residues. The CDR3 is CASSLGGTTGYEQYF. The sequenced part of the CDR3 DNA is TGCGCCAGCAGCTTGGGAGGGACAACAGGGTACGAG.

A note on this clone: Read sequence stops 3 residues before the CDR3 end, and the germline J gene provides the missing end. The rearrangement links TRBV6-1 to TRBJ1-2; D is uncertain. This CDR3 comprises 13 residues. CDR1 and CDR2 from the germline V gene are MNHNS and SASEGT. The CDR3 reads CASSESYFKGYTF. The covered CDR3 bases are TGTGCCAGCAGTGAATCGTATTTCAAAGGT.

As regards this clone: The CDR3 end falls 3 residues outside the read, so it is completed with the germline J gene. The chain is built from TRBV18 and TRBJ1-2, with 7 bases aligning to TRBD1. In germline, CDR1 is KGHSH, CDR2 LQKENI. This CDR3 comprises 13 residues. The CDR3 region is CASSLQQGRDYTF. The part of the CDR3 DNA that was read is TGTGCCAGCTCTCTACAACAGGGGAGGGAC.

In the case of this clone: The read stops 3 residues short of the end of the CDR3; the missing end is completed from the germline J gene. The chain couples TRBV10-3 to TRBJ2-4; D is perhaps TRBD1 (7 bases). The germline V gene has CDR1 ENHRY and CDR2 SYGVKD. The CDR3 has 15 residues. Incomplete CDR3 DNA: TGTGCCATCAGCTCGACAGGGAGGTTAGATCAGCCT. It yields the protein CAISSTGRLDQP. The full CDR3 reads CAISSTGRLDQPQYF.